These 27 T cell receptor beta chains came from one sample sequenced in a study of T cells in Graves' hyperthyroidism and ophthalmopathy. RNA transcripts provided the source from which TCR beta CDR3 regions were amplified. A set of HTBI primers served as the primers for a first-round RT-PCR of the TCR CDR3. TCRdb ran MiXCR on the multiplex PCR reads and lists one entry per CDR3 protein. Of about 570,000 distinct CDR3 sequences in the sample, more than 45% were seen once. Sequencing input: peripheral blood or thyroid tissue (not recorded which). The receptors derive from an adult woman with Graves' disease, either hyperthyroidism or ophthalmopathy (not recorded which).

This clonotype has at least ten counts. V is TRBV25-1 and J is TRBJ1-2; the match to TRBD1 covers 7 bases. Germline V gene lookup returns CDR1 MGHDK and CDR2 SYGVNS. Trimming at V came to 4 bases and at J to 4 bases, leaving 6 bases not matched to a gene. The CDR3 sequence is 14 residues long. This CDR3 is CASSASGQSYGYTF. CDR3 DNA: TGTGCCAGCAGTGCATCGGGACAGTCCTATGGCTACACCTTC.

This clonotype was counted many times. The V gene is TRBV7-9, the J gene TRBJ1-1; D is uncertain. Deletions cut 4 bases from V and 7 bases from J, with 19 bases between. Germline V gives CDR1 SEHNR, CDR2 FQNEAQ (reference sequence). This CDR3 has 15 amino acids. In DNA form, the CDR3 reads TGTGCCAGCAGCTCCCTCCTCGCGGCTCCTAATGAAGCTTTCTTT. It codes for CASSSLLAAPNEAFF. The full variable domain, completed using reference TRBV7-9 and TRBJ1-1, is DTGVSQNPRHKITKRGQNVTFRCDPISEHNRLYWYRQTLGQGPEFLTYFQNEAQLEKSRLLSDRFSAERPKGSFSTLEIQRTEQGDSAMYLCASSSLLAAPNEAFFGQGTRLTVV.

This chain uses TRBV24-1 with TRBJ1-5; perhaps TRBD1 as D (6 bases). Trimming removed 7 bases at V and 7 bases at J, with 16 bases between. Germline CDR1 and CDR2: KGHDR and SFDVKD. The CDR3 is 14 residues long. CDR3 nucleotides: TGTGCCACCAGAGGACAGAGACAGTTCCAGCCCCAGCATTTT. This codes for CATRGQRQFQPQHF.

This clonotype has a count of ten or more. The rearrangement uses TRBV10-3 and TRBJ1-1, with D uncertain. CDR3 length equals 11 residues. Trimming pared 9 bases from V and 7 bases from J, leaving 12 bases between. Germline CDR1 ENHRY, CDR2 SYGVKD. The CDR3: CAIATEDEAFF. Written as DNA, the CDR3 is TGTGCCATTGCAACGGAAGATGAAGCTTTCTTT.

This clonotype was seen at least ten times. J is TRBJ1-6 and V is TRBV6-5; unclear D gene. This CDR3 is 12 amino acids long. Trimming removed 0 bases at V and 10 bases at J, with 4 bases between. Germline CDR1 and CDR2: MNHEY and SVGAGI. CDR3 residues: CASSYSGSPLHF. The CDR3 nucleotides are TGTGCCAGCAGTTACTCCGGGTCACCCCTCCACTTT.

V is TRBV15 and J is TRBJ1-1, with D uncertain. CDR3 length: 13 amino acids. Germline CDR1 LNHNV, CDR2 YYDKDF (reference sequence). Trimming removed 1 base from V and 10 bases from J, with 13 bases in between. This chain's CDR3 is CATSRVGSDGAFF. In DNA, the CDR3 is TGTGCCACCAGCAGAGTGGGGAGTGACGGAGCTTTCTTT. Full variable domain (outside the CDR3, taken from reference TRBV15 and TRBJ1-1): DAMVIQNPRYQVTQFGKPVTLSCSQTLNHNVMYWYQQKSSQAPKLLFHYYDKDFNNEADTPDNFQSRRPNTSFCFLDIRSPGLGDTAMYLCATSRVGSDGAFFGQGTRLTVV.

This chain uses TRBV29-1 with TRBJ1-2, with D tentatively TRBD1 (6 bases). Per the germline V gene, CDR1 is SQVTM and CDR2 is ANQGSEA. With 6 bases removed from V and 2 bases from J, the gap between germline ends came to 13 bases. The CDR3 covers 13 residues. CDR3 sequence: CSVVVGANYGYTF. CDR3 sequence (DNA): TGCAGCGTCGTGGTGGGGGCGAACTATGGCTACACCTTC.

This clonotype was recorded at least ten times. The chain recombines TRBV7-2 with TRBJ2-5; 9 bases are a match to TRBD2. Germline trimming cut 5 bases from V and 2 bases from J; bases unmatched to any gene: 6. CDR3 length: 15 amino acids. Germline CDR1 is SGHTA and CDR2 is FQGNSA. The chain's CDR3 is CASSTGLANQETQYF. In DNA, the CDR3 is TGTGCCAGCAGCACCGGACTAGCGAATCAAGAGACCCAGTACTTC. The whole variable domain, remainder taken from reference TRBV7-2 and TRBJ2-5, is GAGVSQSPSNKVTEKGKDVELRCDPISGHTALYWYRQSLGQGLEFLIYFQGNSAPDKSGLPSDRFSAERTGGSVSTLTIQRTQQEDSAVYLCASSTGLANQETQYFGPGTRLLVL.

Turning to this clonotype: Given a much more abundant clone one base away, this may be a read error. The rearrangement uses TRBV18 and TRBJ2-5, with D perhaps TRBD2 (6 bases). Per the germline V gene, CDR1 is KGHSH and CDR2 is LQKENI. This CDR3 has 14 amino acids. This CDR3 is CASPPLEGGETQYF. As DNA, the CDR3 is TGTGCCAGCCCACCACTCGAGGGAGGAGAGACCCAGTACTTC.

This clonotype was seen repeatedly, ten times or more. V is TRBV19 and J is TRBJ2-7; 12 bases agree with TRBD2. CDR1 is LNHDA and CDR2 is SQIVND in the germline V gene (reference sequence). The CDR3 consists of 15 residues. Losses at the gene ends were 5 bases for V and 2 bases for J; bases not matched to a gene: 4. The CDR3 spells CASSVSSGRAYEQYF. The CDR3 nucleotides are TGTGCCAGTAGTGTATCTAGCGGGAGGGCCTACGAGCAGTACTTC.

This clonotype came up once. The CDR3 reads CASKAGGDTGELFF. In nucleotides, the CDR3 is TGCGCCAGCAAGGCGGGAGGGGACACCGGGGAGCTGTTTTTT. The rearrangement uses TRBV10-2 and TRBJ2-2; 9 bases fit TRBD2. CDR3 length: 14 residues. CDR1 is WSHSY, CDR2 SAAADI, per germline. The junction had 3 bases not matched to a gene; V was cut back by 7 bases and J by 3 bases.

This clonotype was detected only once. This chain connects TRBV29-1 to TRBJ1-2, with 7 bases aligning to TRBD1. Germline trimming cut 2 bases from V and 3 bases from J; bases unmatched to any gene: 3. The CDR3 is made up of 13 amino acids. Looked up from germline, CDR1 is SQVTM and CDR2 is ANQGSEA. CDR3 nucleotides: TGCAGCGTTGAAAAAGGACAGGACTATGGCTACACCTTC. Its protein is CSVEKGQDYGYTF.

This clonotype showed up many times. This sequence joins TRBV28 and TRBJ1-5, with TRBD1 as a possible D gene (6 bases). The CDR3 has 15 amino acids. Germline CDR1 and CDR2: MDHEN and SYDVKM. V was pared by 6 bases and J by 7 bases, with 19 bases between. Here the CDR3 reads CASRGFHRDRQPQHF. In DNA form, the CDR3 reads TGTGCCAGCAGAGGCTTCCACAGGGATAGACAGCCCCAGCATTTT.

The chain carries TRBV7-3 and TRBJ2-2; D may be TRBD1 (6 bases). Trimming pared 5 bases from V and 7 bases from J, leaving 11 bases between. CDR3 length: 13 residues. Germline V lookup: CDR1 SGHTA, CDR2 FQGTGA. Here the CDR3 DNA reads TGTGCCAGCAGCCAGGGGCCAAACGGGGAGCTGTTTTTT. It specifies CASSQGPNGELFF. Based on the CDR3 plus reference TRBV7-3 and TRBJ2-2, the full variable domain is GAGVSQTPSNKVTEKGKYVELRCDPISGHTALYWYRQSLGQGPEFLIYFQGTGAADDSGLPNDRFFAVRPEGSVSTLKIQRTERGDSAVYLCASSQGPNGELFFGEGSRLTVL.

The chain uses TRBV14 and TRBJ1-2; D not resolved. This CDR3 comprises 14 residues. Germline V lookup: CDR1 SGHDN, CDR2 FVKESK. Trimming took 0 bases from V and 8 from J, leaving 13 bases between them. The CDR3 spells CASSQDPRLGGYTF. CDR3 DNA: TGTGCCAGCAGCCAAGATCCGAGACTCGGCGGCTACACCTTC.

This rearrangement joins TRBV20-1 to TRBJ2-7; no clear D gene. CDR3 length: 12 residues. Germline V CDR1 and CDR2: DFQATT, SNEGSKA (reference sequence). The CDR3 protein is CSPIGSGYEQYF. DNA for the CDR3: TGCAGCCCCATTGGCTCTGGCTACGAGCAGTACTTC.

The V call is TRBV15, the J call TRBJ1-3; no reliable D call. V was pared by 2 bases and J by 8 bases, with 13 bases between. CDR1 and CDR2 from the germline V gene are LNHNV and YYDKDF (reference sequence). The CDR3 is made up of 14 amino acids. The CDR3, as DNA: TGTGCCACCAGCAGACCACCCGGCGGGGACACCATATATTTT. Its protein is CATSRPPGGDTIYF.

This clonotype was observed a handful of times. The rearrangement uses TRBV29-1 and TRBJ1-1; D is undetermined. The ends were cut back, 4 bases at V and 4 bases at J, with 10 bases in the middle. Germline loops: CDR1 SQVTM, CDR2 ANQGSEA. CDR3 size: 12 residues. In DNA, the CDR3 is TGCAGCGTTGTTTCTGGGATCACTGAAGCTTTCTTT. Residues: CSVVSGITEAFF.

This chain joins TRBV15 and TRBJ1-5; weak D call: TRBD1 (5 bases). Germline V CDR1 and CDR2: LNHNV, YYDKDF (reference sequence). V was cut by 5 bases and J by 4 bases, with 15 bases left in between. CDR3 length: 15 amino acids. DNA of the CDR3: TGTGCCACCAGCGGCGGGACCAGAGCGAATCAGCCCCAGCATTTT. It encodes CATSGGTRANQPQHF.

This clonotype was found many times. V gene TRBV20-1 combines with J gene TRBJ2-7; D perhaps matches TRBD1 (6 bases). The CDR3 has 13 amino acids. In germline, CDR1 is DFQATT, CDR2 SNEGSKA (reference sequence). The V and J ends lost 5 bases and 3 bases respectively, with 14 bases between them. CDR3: CSADLQGSYEQYF. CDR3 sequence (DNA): TGCAGTGCTGATCTACAGGGCAGCTACGAGCAGTACTTC.

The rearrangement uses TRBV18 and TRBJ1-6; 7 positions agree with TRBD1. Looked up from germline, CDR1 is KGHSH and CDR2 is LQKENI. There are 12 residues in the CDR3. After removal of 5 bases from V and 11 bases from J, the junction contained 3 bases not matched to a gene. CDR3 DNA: TGTGCCAGCTCATTGGGACAGCCACCCCTCCACTTT. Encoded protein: CASSLGQPPLHF.

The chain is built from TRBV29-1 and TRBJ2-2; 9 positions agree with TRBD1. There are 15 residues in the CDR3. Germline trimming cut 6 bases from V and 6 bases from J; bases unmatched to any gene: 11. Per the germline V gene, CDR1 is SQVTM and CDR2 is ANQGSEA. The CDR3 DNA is TGCAGCGTACCCTCCTCGGGACAGGGCCCCGGGGAGCTGTTTTTT. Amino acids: CSVPSSGQGPGELFF.

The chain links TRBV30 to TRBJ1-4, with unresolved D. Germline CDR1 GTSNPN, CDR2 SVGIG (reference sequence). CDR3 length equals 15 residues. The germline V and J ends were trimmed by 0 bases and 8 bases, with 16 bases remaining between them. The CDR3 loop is CAWSVGPLTYEKLFF. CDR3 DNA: TGTGCCTGGAGTGTAGGACCACTGACATACGAAAAACTGTTTTTT.

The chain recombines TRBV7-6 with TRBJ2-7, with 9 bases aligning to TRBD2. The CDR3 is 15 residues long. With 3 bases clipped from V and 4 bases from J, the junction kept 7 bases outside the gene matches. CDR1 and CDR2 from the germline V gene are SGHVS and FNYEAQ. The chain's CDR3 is CASSLLGTSFYEQYF. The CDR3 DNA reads TGTGCCAGCAGCTTGCTGGGGACTAGCTTTTACGAGCAGTACTTC.

CDR3 region: CGTRGGTVYGYTF. The CDR3 DNA reads TGTGGCACAAGGGGGGGGACAGTCTATGGCTACACCTTC. The rearrangement uses TRBV10-3 and TRBJ1-2, with 7 nucleotides matching TRBD1. The CDR3 has 13 amino acids. The V gene's germline CDR1 is ENHRY and CDR2 SYGVKD.

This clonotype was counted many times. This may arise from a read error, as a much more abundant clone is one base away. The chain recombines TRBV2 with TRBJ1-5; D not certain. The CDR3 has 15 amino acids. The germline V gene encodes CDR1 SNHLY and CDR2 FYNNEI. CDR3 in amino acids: CASSEAWGGNQLQHF. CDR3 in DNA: TGTGCCAGCAGTGAAGCTTGGGGAGGGAATCAGCTCCAGCATTTT.

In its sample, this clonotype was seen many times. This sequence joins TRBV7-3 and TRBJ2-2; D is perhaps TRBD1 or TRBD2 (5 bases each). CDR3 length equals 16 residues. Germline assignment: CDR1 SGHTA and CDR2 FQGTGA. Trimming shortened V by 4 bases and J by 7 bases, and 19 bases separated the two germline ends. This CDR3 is CASSSQGGSAYGELFF. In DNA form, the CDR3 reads TGTGCCAGCAGCTCCCAGGGTGGGAGCGCGTACGGGGAGCTGTTTTTT.